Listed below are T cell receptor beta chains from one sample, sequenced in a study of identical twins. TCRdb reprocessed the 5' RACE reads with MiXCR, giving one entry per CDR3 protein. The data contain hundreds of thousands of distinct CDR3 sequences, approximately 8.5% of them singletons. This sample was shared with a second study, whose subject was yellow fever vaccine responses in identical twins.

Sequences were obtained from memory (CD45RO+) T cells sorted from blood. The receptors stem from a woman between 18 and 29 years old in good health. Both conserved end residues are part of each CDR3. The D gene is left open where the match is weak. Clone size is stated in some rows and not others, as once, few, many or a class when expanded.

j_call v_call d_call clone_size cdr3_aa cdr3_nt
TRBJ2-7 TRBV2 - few CASIREMEGEQYF TGTGCCAGCATCCGGGAGATGGAAGGAGAGCAGTACTTC
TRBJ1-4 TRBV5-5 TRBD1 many CASSSRDRRSTNEKLFF TGTGCCAGCAGCTCGAGGGACAGGAGATCAACTAATGAAAAACTGTTTTTT
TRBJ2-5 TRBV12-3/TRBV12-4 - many CASSQRGGLGETQYF TGTGCCAGCAGTCAGAGAGGGGGGTTAGGGGAGACCCAGTACTTC
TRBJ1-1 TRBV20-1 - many CSASGKGYAEAFF TGCAGTGCTAGTGGCAAGGGGTACGCTGAAGCTTTCTTT
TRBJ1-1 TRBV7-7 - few CASSLMMNTEAFF TGTGCCAGCAGCTTAATGATGAACACTGAAGCTTTCTTT
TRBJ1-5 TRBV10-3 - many CAISRDTSNQPQHF TGTGCCATCAGTAGGGACACTAGCAATCAGCCCCAGCATTTT
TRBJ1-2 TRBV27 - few CASTGYTF TGTGCCAGCACGGGCTACACCTTC
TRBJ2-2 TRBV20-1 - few CSARATYTGELFF TGCAGTGCTAGAGCGACATATACCGGGGAGCTGTTTTTT
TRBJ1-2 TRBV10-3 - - CAISESDRFNYGYTF TGTGCCATCAGTGAGTCAGACAGGTTTAACTATGGCTACACCTTC
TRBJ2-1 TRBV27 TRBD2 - CASSSLGTSRVVGEQFF TGTGCCAGCAGTTCCCTGGGGACTAGCCGGGTTGTGGGTGAGCAGTTCTTC
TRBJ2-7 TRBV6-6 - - CASSSRVNYEQYF TGTGCCAGCAGTTCTAGGGTAAACTACGAGCAGTACTTC
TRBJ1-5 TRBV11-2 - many CASSLAENQPQHF TGTGCCAGCAGCTTAGCCGAGAATCAGCCCCAGCATTTT
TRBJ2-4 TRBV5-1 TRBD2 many CASSLRASGSTKNIQYF TGCGCCAGCAGCTTGAGGGCTAGCGGGAGTACCAAAAACATTCAGTACTTC